The text below deals with one TCR beta chain. In this sample, this clonotype turned up a few times. No antigen is known for it. No per-base quality is available; no much larger clone lies one base away. The entry originates in a study of T-cell memory formation after mild COVID-19 (dated by TCRdb to the early 2020s). For context, the study as a whole: TCR sequence clusters from the two donors were largely donor specific. Two young, previously healthy adult volunteers, one female and one male, were included in the cohort. Longitudinal TCRalpha and TCRbeta repertoire sequencing tracked T-cell clones expanding and contracting after mild COVID-19 in two donors. Results the study describes overall, beyond this receptor: Clones contracting from day 15 to 85 had balanced CD4/CD8 phenotypes, while a second wave expanding from day 15 to 37 was biased towards CD4+. Some responding clones were found in pre-infection memory, which suggests that pre-existing cross-reactive memory T cells took part in the SARS-CoV-2 response. Whether the second-wave clones peaking on day 37 were SARS-CoV-2 specific was not confirmed. The study included only a couple of mild cases, and larger cohorts that include severe cases with pre-infection samples were judged to be necessary. Contracting CD4+ clones were located mainly in the CM and EM memory subsets, whereas CD8+ clones were found to be enriched in EMRA.

Reading from cysteine to phenylalanine, the CDR3 counts 16 amino acids. Solely the CDR3 DNA is kept, with 48 bases framed from the first base. Unmatched junction bases come to 6, with V trimmed by 0 bases and J by 7 bases. The sample was run on an Illumina NovaSeq 6000. TCRalpha and TCRbeta cDNA libraries were constructed by 5'RACE with constant-segment primers, with sample barcodes and unique molecular identifiers being introduced. Trizol reagent was used to extract RNA from every sample. Amplification of the libraries took two PCR steps, and the second step added a second sample barcode plus Illumina TruSeq adapters. Libraries were sequenced on an Illumina NovaSeq with 2 x 150 bp paired-end reads. The authors' pipeline ran thus. With migec v1.2.7, reads were demultiplexed and then collapsed into UMI-guided consensus sequences. Using mixcr v2.1.11, the UMI consensuses were aligned to TRA and TRB V and J templates and assembled into clonotypes. Expanded or contracted clonotypes were those called significant by both edgeR and NoisET, with noise models trained on biological replicates. For edgeR calls, the thresholds were a false discovery rate-adjusted p below 0.01 and a log2 fold-change of 1. As an exploratory analysis of dynamics, PCA with hierarchical clustering was applied to max-normalized trajectories of the 1000 most abundant clonotypes. Separately sequenced CD4+ and CD8+ repertoires were used to assign the CD4 or CD8 phenotype of responding clones. TCRdb applied fastp at Q25 and MiXCR to the public reads, then kept only in-frame beta chains. Rows with one shared CDR3 protein collapse into an entry with the most common genes and DNA. These V and J calls rely on TCRdb rather than the paper's analysis. For this sample the table gives a few hundred thousand distinct CDR3 sequences, of which more than 20% were detected only once. The biggest ten clones account for 8.5% to 9% of the sample.

Ficoll-Paque density gradient centrifugation was used to isolate PBMCs. The clonotype comes from an adult woman who had mild COVID-19 (a few samples of this study predate the infection). The sample titles of this study are shuffled in the database, so cell type and time point are left out; the donor was told from shared clones. Sequenced input: PBMCs or a T cell subset sorted from them (not recorded which). The V and J genes are TRBV23-1 and TRBJ2-1; a stretch of 10 junction bases matches TRBD2. Being an ORF, TRBV23-1 has a function that is uncertain. The CDR3 loop reads CASSQSALAGLNEQFF. The DNA reads as follows: TGCGCCAGCAGTCAATCGGCACTAGCGGGACTGAATGAGCAGTTCTTC.